This passage covers 5 T cell receptor beta chains from one sample sequenced in a study of HIV-infected children after antiretroviral therapy interruption. A 3' RACE protocol on RNA, with unique molecular identifiers, produced the TCR library. TCRdb redid the calling of the 3' RACE reads with MiXCR, one entry per CDR3 protein. Of approximately 96,000 distinct CDR3 sequences listed, approximately 6.9% are singletons. As for treatment: PENTA 11 planned treatment interruption arm or continuous ART arm. The material was CD45RA+ CD4+ T cells from PBMCs, pooled from several time points, obtained from a donor given antiretroviral therapy, either interrupted or continuous. Subset specified: naive CD4+ CD45RA+ CD45RO- T cells. The receptors stem from a pool of human donors with HIV.

The chain carries TRBV2 and TRBJ2-2, with 12 bases that match TRBD2. Losses at the gene ends were 7 bases for V and 5 bases for J; bases not matched to a gene: 14. CDR1 SNHLY and CDR2 FYNNEI come from the germline V gene. This CDR3 region has 18 residues. This CDR3 reads CASTNKRLAGVATGELFF. The CDR3 coding sequence is TGTGCCAGCACCAACAAACGACTAGCGGGAGTAGCTACCGGGGAGCTGTTTTTT.

This clonotype was observed many times. V usage is TRBV29-1 and J usage is TRBJ2-7; 8 bases agree with TRBD1. CDR3 length: 11 amino acids. CDR1 is SQVTM and CDR2 is ANQGSEA in the germline V gene. V trimming: 7 bases; J trimming: 3 bases; junction bases outside the gene matches: 2. The CDR3 nucleotides are TGCAGCGCCGGACAGGGCTACGAGCAGTACTTC. Amino acid sequence: CSAGQGYEQYF.

This clonotype was counted at least ten times. The chain has TRBV10-3 and TRBJ1-1, with 7 positions matching TRBD1. Germline assignment: CDR1 ENHRY and CDR2 SYGVKD. The CDR3 is 14 residues long. The junction had 9 bases not matched to a gene; V was cut back by 9 bases and J by 2 bases. The CDR3 sequence is CAIGKGTDNTEAFF. Here the CDR3 DNA reads TGTGCCATTGGGAAGGGGACAGATAACACTGAAGCTTTCTTT.

This chain links TRBV19 with TRBJ2-1, with a tentative D call TRBD1 (5 bases). V dropped 1 base and J dropped 1 base, with 11 bases sitting between them. The CDR3 spans 16 residues. CDR1 is LNHDA and CDR2 is SQIVND in the germline V gene (reference sequence). The CDR3 loop reads CASSIVSGKSYNEQFF. CDR3 DNA sequence: TGTGCCAGTAGTATAGTTTCAGGGAAGTCCTACAATGAGCAGTTCTTC.

This clonotype has ten or more counts. The rearrangement joins TRBV28 to TRBJ2-7; TRBD1 matches 10 bases. V lost 5 bases and J lost 6; bases outside the gene matches: 10. The germline gives CDR1 MDHEN, CDR2 SYDVKM. This CDR3 contains 15 residues. The CDR3 region has the DNA TGTGCCAGCAGTCCGACAGGGGGCCGGCCTACCGAGCAGTACTTC. Protein sequence: CASSPTGGRPTEQYF.